One and the same sample provided the 5 T cell receptor beta chains below, sequenced in a study of cytotoxic CD8 clonotypes in ibrutinib-treated CLL. Generated by immunoSEQ multiplex PCR, the TCRdb table keeps only in-frame clones and is missing some. Among approximately 91,000 clones listed, about 85% were seen once. The sequenced sample was PBMCs, obtained after 12 months of ibrutinib treatment. The origin of the receptors is a human donor with chronic lymphocytic leukemia.

This chain joins TRBV29-1 and TRBJ2-7, with D maybe TRBD1 (6 bases). V shed 3 bases and J shed 5 bases, with 11 bases lying between them. The CDR3 runs 12 residues. The germline V gene encodes CDR1 SQVTM and CDR2 ANQGSEA. CDR3 loop: CSVDGGADEQYF. CDR3 DNA sequence: TGCAGCGTTGATGGGGGCGCGGACGAGCAGTACTTC.

V usage is TRBV25-1 and J usage is TRBJ2-5; TRBD1 aligns across 8 bases. With V trimmed by 3 bases and J by 5 bases, 5 bases remained unmatched. The CDR3 runs to 14 residues. The germline V gene encodes CDR1 MGHDK and CDR2 SYGVNS. Written as DNA, the CDR3 is TGTGCCAGCAGTGACCAGGGGGCGGGGGAGACCCAGTACTTC. Its translation is CASSDQGAGETQYF.

The chain employs TRBV7-2 and TRBJ1-4, with D unclear. The CDR3 consists of 16 residues. V was shortened by 5 bases and J by 0 bases, with 13 bases between the two germline ends. Per germline, CDR1 SGHTA and CDR2 FQGNSA. CDR3 region: CASSPYGMATNEKLFF. The CDR3 coding sequence is TGTGCCAGCAGCCCCTACGGCATGGCAACTAATGAAAAACTGTTTTTT.

The chain links TRBV7-2 to TRBJ2-7, with TRBD2 as a possible D gene (7 bases). V lost 5 bases, J lost 4 bases, and 18 bases lay in between. CDR1 and CDR2 from the germline V gene are SGHTA and FQGNSA. This CDR3 has 15 amino acids. The CDR3 reads CASSPAGGPAYEQYF. The CDR3 DNA follows: TGTGCCAGCAGCCCCGCCGGGGGGCCCGCGTACGAGCAGTACTTC. Using reference TRBV7-2 and TRBJ2-7 for the parts outside the CDR3, the full variable domain is GAGVSQSPSNKVTEKGKDVELRCDPISGHTALYWYRQSLGQGLEFLIYFQGNSAPDKSGLPSDRFSAERTGGSVSTLTIQRTQQEDSAVYLCASSPAGGPAYEQYFGPGTRLTVT.

V gene TRBV27 combines with J gene TRBJ2-7; D possibly corresponds to TRBD2 (7 bases). The V and J ends lost 4 bases and 4 bases respectively, with 26 bases between them. Germline values: CDR1 MNHEY, CDR2 SMNVEV (reference sequence). The CDR3 loop spans 18 amino acids. The CDR3 DNA reads TGTGCCAGCAGTTGGACGATGGGTTGGGGGGGCGCCAGGTACGAGCAGTACTTC. It encodes CASSWTMGWGGARYEQYF.